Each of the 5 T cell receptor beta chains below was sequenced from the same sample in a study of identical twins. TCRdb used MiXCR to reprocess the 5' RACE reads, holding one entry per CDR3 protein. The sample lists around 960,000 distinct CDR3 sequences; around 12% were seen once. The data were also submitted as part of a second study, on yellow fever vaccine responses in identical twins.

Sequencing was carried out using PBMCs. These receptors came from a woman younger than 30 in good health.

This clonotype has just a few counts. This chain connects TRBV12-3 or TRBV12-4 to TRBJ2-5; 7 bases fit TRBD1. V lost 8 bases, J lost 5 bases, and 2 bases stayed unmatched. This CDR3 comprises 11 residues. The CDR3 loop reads CASQGDETQYF. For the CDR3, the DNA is TGTGCCAGCCAGGGGGATGAGACCCAGTACTTC.

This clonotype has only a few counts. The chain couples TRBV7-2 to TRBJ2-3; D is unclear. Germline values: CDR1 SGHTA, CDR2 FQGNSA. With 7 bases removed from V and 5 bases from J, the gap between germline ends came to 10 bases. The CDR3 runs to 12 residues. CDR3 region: CASTRKLDTQYF. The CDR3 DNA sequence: TGTGCCAGCACCAGGAAATTAGATACGCAGTATTTT.

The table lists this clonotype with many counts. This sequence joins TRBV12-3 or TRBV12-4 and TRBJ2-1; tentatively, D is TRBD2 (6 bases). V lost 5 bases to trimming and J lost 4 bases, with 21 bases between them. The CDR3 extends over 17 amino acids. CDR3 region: CASSPPGGAKFYNEQFF. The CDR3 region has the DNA TGTGCCAGCAGTCCTCCCGGAGGGGCGAAATTTTACAATGAGCAGTTCTTC.

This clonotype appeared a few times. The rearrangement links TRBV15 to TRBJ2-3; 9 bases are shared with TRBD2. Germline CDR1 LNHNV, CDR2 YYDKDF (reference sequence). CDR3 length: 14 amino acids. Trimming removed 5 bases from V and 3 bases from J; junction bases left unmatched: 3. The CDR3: CATSVSGGTDTQYF. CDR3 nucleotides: TGTGCCACCAGCGTAAGCGGGGGGACAGATACGCAGTATTTT.

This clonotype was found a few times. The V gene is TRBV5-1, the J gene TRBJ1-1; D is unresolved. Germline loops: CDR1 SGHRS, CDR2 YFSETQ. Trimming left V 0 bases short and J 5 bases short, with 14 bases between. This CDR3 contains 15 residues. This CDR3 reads CASSLASFGLTEAFF. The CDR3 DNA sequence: TGCGCCAGCAGCTTGGCCTCCTTTGGTTTGACTGAAGCTTTCTTT.